Following are 28 T cell receptor beta chains from one sample sequenced in a study of cytomegalovirus exposure and HLA in healthy donors. PCR involved 60 Vbeta and 13 Jbeta primers. Profiled with immunoSEQ multiplex PCR; TCRdb holds only in-frame clones, not every one. This sample has 150,000 or so clones, with just under 75% found just once. The source material was PBMCs. The receptors stem from a young woman in good health and CMV-seronegative.

V is TRBV19 and J is TRBJ1-1; 9 bases match TRBD1. From germline, CDR1 is LNHDA and CDR2 SQIVND (reference sequence). The CDR3 covers 14 residues. V shed 8 bases, J shed 4 bases, and the junction held 8 bases outside the gene matches. The CDR3 DNA reads as TGTGCCAGTTCCCCGGGACAGGGTAGCACTGAAGCTTTCTTT. Translating it yields CASSPGQGSTEAFF.

The chain carries TRBV28 and TRBJ2-7; tentative D call: TRBD2 (5 bases). Trimming stripped 5 bases from V and 6 bases from J, with 17 bases between. The V gene's germline CDR1 is MDHEN and CDR2 SYDVKM. The CDR3 has 14 residues. The CDR3 region has the DNA TGTGCCAGCAGTAAGCCAGGCGCCGGGATCGAGCAGTACTTC. It is translated as CASSKPGAGIEQYF.

The chain is built from TRBV6-5 and TRBJ1-1; 7 bases match TRBD1. This CDR3 has 15 residues. J gave up 0 bases and V 6 bases, and 7 bases lay outside the gene matches. Germline CDR1 is MNHEY and CDR2 is SVGAGI. As DNA, the CDR3 is TGTGCCAGCAGGACCCCCAGGGGGGTGAACACTGAAGCTTTCTTT. Its protein is CASRTPRGVNTEAFF.

In its sample, this clone was seen once. The V gene is TRBV29-1, the J gene TRBJ1-1; D is possibly TRBD1 (6 bases). The CDR3 spans 16 residues. Germline V gene data show CDR1 as SQVTM and CDR2 as ANQGSEA. With 2 bases removed from V and 3 bases from J, the gap between germline ends came to 19 bases. CDR3 DNA sequence: TGCAGCGTTGAACCCCGCTTGTTGGGGGCTGACACTGAAGCTTTCTTT. Translation gives CSVEPRLLGADTEAFF.

This clone was recorded a few times. J is TRBJ1-2 and V is TRBV28, with 7 bases fitting TRBD1. This CDR3 has 15 amino acids. The junction had 18 bases not matched to a gene; V was cut back by 11 bases and J by 6 bases. Germline V gives CDR1 MDHEN, CDR2 SYDVKM. The CDR3 nucleotides are TGTGCCTGCGGAGATGAGGCAGGGGGAAGAAATGGCTACACCTTC. Its protein is CACGDEAGGRNGYTF.

V and J are TRBV5-1 and TRBJ1-5, with 7 bases matching TRBD1. Germline V CDR1 and CDR2: SGHRS, YFSETQ. The CDR3 is 15 residues long. With V trimmed by 5 bases and J by 3 bases, 8 bases remained unmatched. The CDR3 sequence is CASRPTGVPNQPQHF. CDR3 nucleotide sequence: TGCGCCAGCAGACCTACAGGGGTGCCCAATCAGCCCCAGCATTTT.

This clone was seen just once. The chain couples TRBV4-2 to TRBJ1-5; possibly TRBD1 for D (5 bases). The CDR3 has 17 residues. Trimming left V 2 bases short and J 6 bases short, with 20 bases between. In germline, CDR1 is LGHNA, CDR2 YNFKEQ. The CDR3 nucleotides read TGTGCCAGCAGCCAATACCGTGGGGGAGGGGTGGGTCAGCCCCAGCATTTT. The encoded protein is CASSQYRGGGVGQPQHF.

DNA of the CDR3: TGTGCCAGCAGCGTAGGGCATATACAGGGCGCTAAGAACACTGAAGCTTTCTTT. This sequence encodes CASSVGHIQGAKNTEAFF. This sequence joins TRBV9 and TRBJ1-1; D might be TRBD1 (6 bases). The CDR3 length is 18 residues. CDR1 SGDLS and CDR2 YYNGEE come from the germline V gene. The V end lost 0 bases, the J end lost 1 base, and 19 bases lay between the germline ends.

Comment on this clone: The same CDR3 also results from other DNA sequences found in this sample. The chain combines TRBV9 with TRBJ1-2; TRBD1 matches 10 bases. J gave up 3 bases and V 4 bases, and 3 bases lay outside the gene matches. The CDR3 is made up of 14 amino acids. The germline gives CDR1 SGDLS, CDR2 YYNGEE. The DNA for the CDR3 is TGTGCCAGCAGCCCAGGACAGGGGGACTATGGCTACACCTTC. Residues: CASSPGQGDYGYTF.

The gene calls are TRBV27 and TRBJ2-1; TRBD1 might be the D (5 bases). The CDR3 totals 18 residues. CDR1 and CDR2 from the germline V gene are MNHEY and SMNVEV (reference sequence). The ends were cut back, 1 base at V and 5 bases at J, with 21 bases in the middle. The CDR3 nucleotides are TGTGCCAGCAGTTTATTTGTACGGCAGGGTGTTTTTAACAATGAGCAGTTCTTC. This translates into CASSLFVRQGVFNNEQFF.

This chain connects TRBV19 to TRBJ1-6; D is undetermined. The length of the CDR3 is 13 residues. V lost 3 bases and J lost 7, with 7 bases in between. The germline gives CDR1 LNHDA, CDR2 SQIVND (reference sequence). CDR3 in amino acids: CASSINQNSPLHF. CDR3 nucleotides: TGTGCCAGTAGTATTAATCAGAATTCACCCCTCCACTTT.

The gene calls are TRBV15 and TRBJ2-4, with D possibly matching TRBD1 (6 bases). This CDR3 region has 13 residues. V dropped 5 bases and J dropped 6 bases, with 11 bases sitting between them. CDR1 is LNHNV, CDR2 YYDKDF, per germline (reference sequence). CDR3 DNA sequence: TGTGCCACCAGCCGAACGGACAGAAACATTCAGTACTTC. Translated: CATSRTDRNIQYF.

V gene TRBV30 combines with J gene TRBJ1-5; the D gene is possibly TRBD1 (6 bases). The CDR3 is 13 residues long. The V and J ends lost 1 base and 7 bases respectively, with 11 bases between them. Germline V gives CDR1 GTSNPN, CDR2 SVGIG (reference sequence). CDR3 in amino acids: CAWSATGHQPQHF. The CDR3 nucleotides are TGTGCCTGGAGTGCTACAGGGCACCAGCCCCAGCATTTT.

The chain recombines TRBV27 with TRBJ1-5; D is unclear. This CDR3 comprises 14 residues. V was pared by 2 bases and J by 1 base, with 6 bases between. Germline values: CDR1 MNHEY, CDR2 SMNVEV (reference sequence). CDR3 nucleotides: TGTGCCAGCAGTTTAGTCGGGAGCAATCAGCCCCAGCATTTT. This gives the protein CASSLVGSNQPQHF.

The chain employs TRBV11-3 and TRBJ2-5; 14 nucleotides agree with TRBD2. The germline gives CDR1 SGHNT, CDR2 YENEEA. The CDR3 spans 16 residues. With 5 bases clipped from V and 3 bases from J, the junction kept 5 bases outside the gene matches. In nucleotides, the CDR3 is TGTGCCAGCAGCATTGGACTAGCGGGGGGCAAAGAGACCCAGTACTTC. It encodes CASSIGLAGGKETQYF.

This chain connects TRBV5-4 to TRBJ2-1; TRBD1 matches at 9 bases. V lost 4 bases, J lost 7 bases, and 9 bases stayed unmatched. CDR3 size: 15 residues. Germline lookup yields CDR1 SGHNT and CDR2 YYREEE (reference sequence). The chain's CDR3 is CASSGRDRVINEQFF. Written as DNA, the CDR3 is TGTGCCAGCAGCGGGCGGGACAGGGTGATAAATGAGCAGTTCTTC.

This chain joins TRBV7-9 and TRBJ1-1; D not resolved. The CDR3 is 13 amino acids. The V end lost 5 bases, the J end lost 1 base, and 8 bases lay between the germline ends. The germline V gene encodes CDR1 SEHNR and CDR2 FQNEAQ (reference sequence). DNA for the CDR3: TGTGCCAGCAGCCCAACAGAGAACACTGAAGCTTTCTTT. Its translation: CASSPTENTEAFF.

This rearrangement joins TRBV5-8 to TRBJ1-2; no reliable D call. Germline V CDR1 and CDR2: SGHTS, YDEGEE. This CDR3 is 12 amino acids long. The V end lost 1 base, the J end lost 8 bases, and 9 bases lay between the germline ends. The CDR3 loop reads CASSLKVGGYTF. The CDR3 DNA reads TGTGCCAGCAGCTTGAAGGTCGGGGGCTACACCTTC.

The chain joins TRBV6-1 to TRBJ2-1; possible D gene TRBD2, 5 bases. Germline V lookup: CDR1 MNHNS, CDR2 SASEGT. The CDR3 loop spans 14 amino acids. V was cut by 3 bases and J by 1 base, with 7 bases left in between. The chain's CDR3 is CASSDRGSYNEQFF. Here the CDR3 DNA reads TGTGCCAGCAGTGATAGAGGGTCCTACAATGAGCAGTTCTTC.

This clone came up a few times. The chain recombines TRBV5-4 with TRBJ2-3, with TRBD2 identical over 9 bases. The junction had 14 bases not matched to a gene; V was cut back by 2 bases and J by 4 bases. This CDR3 spans 18 amino acids. The germline V gene encodes CDR1 SGHNT and CDR2 YYREEE (reference sequence). The DNA for the CDR3 is TGTGCCAGCAGCTTCCCTTTGGCGGGAGGGCCGAAGGCAGATACGCAGTATTTT. This sequence encodes CASSFPLAGGPKADTQYF.

The gene calls are TRBV5-8 and TRBJ2-2; possibly TRBD1 for D (5 bases). V gave up 6 bases and J gave up 6 bases, with 12 bases separating them. This CDR3 comprises 13 residues. Germline V CDR1 and CDR2: SGHTS, YDEGEE. For the CDR3, the DNA is TGTGCCAGCACCCGTAGGGGCTCCGGGGAGCTGTTTTTT. Residues: CASTRRGSGELFF.

This clone was seen more than once but under ten times. The rearrangement joins TRBV7-4 to TRBJ1-1, with 8 bases that match TRBD1. Germline loops: CDR1 SGHVT, CDR2 SQSDAQ. Germline trimming cut 3 bases from V and 3 bases from J; bases unmatched to any gene: 6. The CDR3 spans 15 residues. CDR3 coding DNA: TGTGCCAGCAGCTTGGCGACAGGGGCGTACACTGAAGCTTTCTTT. Residues: CASSLATGAYTEAFF.

This rearrangement joins TRBV19 to TRBJ2-1; 7 bases align to TRBD2. The germline gives CDR1 LNHDA, CDR2 SQIVND (reference sequence). Unmatched junction bases numbered 8, after V lost 5 bases and J lost 7 bases. The CDR3 is 14 amino acids. CDR3 loop: CASSPRTSTNEQFF. The CDR3 nucleotides are TGTGCCAGTAGTCCTCGGACTAGTACGAATGAGCAGTTCTTC.

CDR3 amino acids: CASSLAPAGTLPTEQYF. CDR3 coding DNA: TGTGCCAGCAGCTTGGCCCCGGCAGGTACCCTCCCAACGGAGCAGTACTTC. This sequence joins TRBV5-6 and TRBJ2-7; no firm D call. This CDR3 contains 17 residues. Germline V gene lookup returns CDR1 SGHDT and CDR2 YYEEEE. Trimming took 0 bases from V and 7 from J, leaving 23 bases between them.

This clone was recorded a few times. The genes are TRBV18 and TRBJ1-1, with D hard to call. The length of the CDR3 is 15 residues. The ends were cut back, 2 bases at V and 0 bases at J, with 10 bases in the middle. Germline CDR1 and CDR2: KGHSH and LQKENI. The CDR3: CASSPVSGMNTEAFF. The CDR3 DNA follows: TGTGCCAGCTCACCAGTTTCCGGGATGAACACTGAAGCTTTCTTT.

The chain combines TRBV11-2 with TRBJ2-1, with 7 positions matching TRBD2. CDR3 length: 14 amino acids. Trimming took 3 bases from V and 3 from J; bases not matched to a gene: 2. The germline CDR1 and CDR2 sequences are SGHAT and FQNNGV. CDR3 loop: CASSFGGSYNEQFF. The CDR3 DNA reads TGTGCCAGCAGCTTTGGCGGGAGCTACAATGAGCAGTTCTTC. Using reference TRBV11-2 and TRBJ2-1 for the parts outside the CDR3, the full variable domain is EAGVAQSPRYKIIEKRQSVAFWCNPISGHATLYWYQQILGQGPKLLIQFQNNGVVDDSQLPKDRFSAERLKGVDSTLKIQPAKLEDSAVYLCASSFGGSYNEQFFGPGTRLTVL.

The genes are TRBV4-2 and TRBJ2-1; 9 nucleotides line up with TRBD1. This CDR3 region has 18 residues. CDR1 is LGHNA and CDR2 is YNFKEQ in the germline V gene. V was pared by 0 bases and J by 8 bases, with 14 bases of the junction left unmatched. CDR3 bases: TGTGCCAGCAGCCAAGAAGTAGGGTGGACAGGGGCGATAGATGAGCAGTTCTTC. Its translation: CASSQEVGWTGAIDEQFF.

The rearrangement links TRBV15 to TRBJ2-5, with 7 bases fitting TRBD1. V lost 3 bases and J lost 2; bases outside the gene matches: 3. The germline gives CDR1 LNHNV, CDR2 YYDKDF (reference sequence). This CDR3 contains 14 residues. CDR3 amino acids: CATSRGQRQETQYF. The DNA for the CDR3 is TGTGCCACCAGCAGGGGACAGCGACAAGAGACCCAGTACTTC.